Sequencing of this TCR beta chain was carried out in a study of blood T cell repertoires in COVID-19. Looking at the study overall: Samples came from the United States, Italy and Spain, spanning acute and convalescent COVID-19. From T cells, B-cell-depleted T cells, or PBMCs came the material, which was cDNA or gDNA.

TCRdb keeps only in-frame clones here, not all; method: immunoSEQ multiplex PCR. The sample includes about 260,000 clones, about 89% of them seen just once. V was pared by 0 bases and J by 5 bases, with 8 bases between. CDR3 length: 14 residues. Germline assignment: CDR1 SGHNT and CDR2 YYREEE (reference sequence). The sequencing sample was made of peripheral blood. V gene TRBV5-4 combines with J gene TRBJ1-4; no clear D. The receptor's source is a woman aged 50 to 65 with acute or convalescent COVID-19. CDR3 coding DNA: TGTGCCAGCAGCTTGGGTTTAAAAAATGAAAAACTGTTTTTT. It codes for CASSLGLKNEKLFF.